These 10 T cell receptor beta chains came from one sample sequenced in a study of CD8+CD57+ T cells in acquired aplastic anemia. The study profiled TCR beta VDJ and CDR3 using genomic DNA as template. TCRdb analysed the reads with MiXCR anew, one entry per CDR3 protein. The data contain approximately 250,000 distinct CDR3 sequences, about 80% of them seen just once; the ten biggest clones take up roughly two fifths. All sequencing subjects had displayed CD8+CD57+ cell expansion on flow cytometry. The sequenced sample consisted of sorted CD4+, CD8+, or CD8+CD57+ T cells (not recorded which) from PBMCs. The origin of the receptors is a human donor with aplastic anemia.

The table lists this clonotype with a count of one. V gene TRBV11-1 combines with J gene TRBJ2-1; 7 positions agree with TRBD2. From germline, CDR1 is SGHAT and CDR2 FQDESV (reference sequence). The ends lost 4 bases at V and 2 bases at J; junction bases unmatched: 11. CDR3 size: 17 residues. The CDR3 loop reads CASSSQRSGDAYNEQFF. DNA for the CDR3: TGTGCCAGCAGCTCTCAAAGAAGCGGGGACGCCTACAATGAGCAGTTCTTC.

This clonotype was seen only a few times. The chain recombines TRBV25-1 with TRBJ2-7, with a possible D match to TRBD2 (6 bases). With 6 bases removed from V and 5 bases from J, the gap between germline ends came to 8 bases. Germline V gene sequence: CDR1 MGHDK, CDR2 SYGVNS. This CDR3 spans 11 amino acids. The chain's CDR3 is CASRGGNEQYF. The CDR3 DNA reads TGTGCCAGCAGGGGGGGTAACGAGCAGTACTTC.

The rearrangement links TRBV7-9 to TRBJ2-7, with 7 bases fitting TRBD2. The germline gives CDR1 SEHNR, CDR2 FQNEAQ (reference sequence). With V trimmed by 3 bases and J by 12 bases, 17 bases remained unmatched. The CDR3 is 15 residues long. CDR3 protein: CASSFTSAMCSSSYF. CDR3 nucleotide sequence: TGTGCCAGCAGCTTTACTAGCGCAATGTGCAGTTCTTCGTACTTC.

This clonotype occurred a few times. J is TRBJ1-3 and V is TRBV25-1, with TRBD1 as a possible D gene (6 bases). The CDR3 contains 13 residues. The V gene lost 7 bases and the J gene lost 4 bases, with 11 bases spanning the gap. Germline loops: CDR1 MGHDK, CDR2 SYGVNS. CDR3 protein: CASTIGQGNTIYF. CDR3 DNA sequence: TGTGCCAGCACTATAGGACAGGGAAACACCATATATTTT.

The V and J genes are TRBV11-3 and TRBJ2-5; tentative D call: TRBD1 (5 bases). CDR1 is SGHNT and CDR2 is YENEEA in the germline V gene. This CDR3 region has 14 residues. Trimming pared 3 bases from V and 3 bases from J, leaving 11 bases between. The DNA for the CDR3 is TGTGCCAGCAGCTTTGACATGACAGAAGAGACCCAGTACTTC. As protein: CASSFDMTEETQYF.

The CDR3, as DNA: TGTGCCACCAGCAGGGGCTCCCGCGCAGAGACCCAGTACTTC. Translation gives CATSRGSRAETQYF. J is TRBJ2-5 and V is TRBV15; D uncertain. Between the trimmed V and J ends, which lost 3 bases and 4 bases, there was a span of 12 bases. Germline V gene lookup returns CDR1 LNHNV and CDR2 YYDKDF (reference sequence). The CDR3 consists of 14 residues. The complete variable domain, with remaining parts taken from reference TRBV15 and TRBJ2-5, reads DAMVIQNPRYQVTQFGKPVTLSCSQTLNHNVMYWYQQKSSQAPKLLFHYYDKDFNNEADTPDNFQSRRPNTSFCFLDIRSPGLGDTAMYLCATSRGSRAETQYFGPGTRLLVL.

The rearrangement joins TRBV7-9 to TRBJ2-3; possibly TRBD1 or TRBD2 for D (5 bases each). This CDR3 is 14 amino acids long. V was clipped by 0 bases and J by 6 bases, with 10 bases between them. The germline CDR1 and CDR2 sequences are SEHNR and FQNEAQ (reference sequence). The CDR3: CASSLAMGPDTQYF. The CDR3 region has the DNA TGTGCCAGCAGCTTAGCGATGGGACCCGATACGCAGTATTTT. The whole variable domain, remainder taken from reference TRBV7-9 and TRBJ2-3, is DTGVSQNPRHKITKRGQNVTFRCDPISEHNRLYWYRQTLGQGPEFLTYFQNEAQLEKSRLLSDRFSAERPKGSFSTLEIQRTEQGDSAMYLCASSLAMGPDTQYFGPGTRLTVL.

Points on this clonotype: Lacking the conserved final phenylalanine or tryptophan, this CDR3 likely reflects a read error. The chain employs TRBV7-8 and TRBJ2-3; D is perhaps TRBD1 (5 bases). The CDR3 is 13 residues long. Germline V gene data show CDR1 as SGHVS and CDR2 as FQNEAQ. Here the CDR3 reads CASGAGRAETQYL. The CDR3 DNA sequence: TGTGCCAGCGGGGCCGGGCGAGCAGAAACGCAGTATTTG.

The chain has TRBV20-1 and TRBJ2-7; 9 bases fit TRBD1. The V segment lost 0 bases and the J segment 0 bases; nucleotides outside the gene matches: 9. Per germline, CDR1 DFQATT and CDR2 SNEGSKA (reference sequence). The CDR3 consists of 17 residues. The CDR3 DNA sequence: TGCAGTGCTAGAGATCGGACCGGACAGGGGCTCTCCTACGAGCAGTACTTC. Its protein product is CSARDRTGQGLSYEQYF.

This rearrangement joins TRBV11-3 to TRBJ2-3; D is unclear. Germline assignment: CDR1 SGHNT and CDR2 YENEEA. V was trimmed by 6 bases and J by 3 bases, leaving 10 bases between them. This CDR3 is 13 amino acids long. The CDR3 DNA reads TGTGCCAGCAGGGAAGATCGGACAGATACGCAGTATTTT. As protein: CASREDRTDTQYF.